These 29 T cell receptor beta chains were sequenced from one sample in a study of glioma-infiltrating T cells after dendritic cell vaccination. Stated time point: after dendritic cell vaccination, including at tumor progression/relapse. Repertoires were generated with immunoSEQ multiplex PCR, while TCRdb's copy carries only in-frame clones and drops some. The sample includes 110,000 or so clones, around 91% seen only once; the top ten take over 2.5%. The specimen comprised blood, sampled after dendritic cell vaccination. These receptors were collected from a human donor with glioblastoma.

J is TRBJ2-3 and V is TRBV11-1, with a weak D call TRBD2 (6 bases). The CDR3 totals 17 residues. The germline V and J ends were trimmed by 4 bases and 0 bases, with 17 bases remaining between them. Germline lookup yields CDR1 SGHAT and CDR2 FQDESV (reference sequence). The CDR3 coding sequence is TGTGCCAGCAGCTGGGGGAGGATAGCAGCTAGCACAGATACGCAGTATTTT. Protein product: CASSWGRIAASTDTQYF.

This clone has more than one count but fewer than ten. CDR3 amino acids: CAWSALNTPGETQYF. DNA of the CDR3: TGTGCCTGGAGTGCCTTAAACACCCCAGGAGAGACCCAGTACTTC. The chain uses TRBV30 and TRBJ2-5; no clear D. V shed 1 base and J shed 4 bases, with 16 bases lying between them. CDR3 length: 15 residues. The V gene's germline CDR1 is GTSNPN and CDR2 SVGIG (reference sequence).

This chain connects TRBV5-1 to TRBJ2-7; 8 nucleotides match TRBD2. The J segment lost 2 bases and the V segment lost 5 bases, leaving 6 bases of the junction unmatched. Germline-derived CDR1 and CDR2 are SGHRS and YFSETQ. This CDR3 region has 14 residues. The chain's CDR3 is CASSWERETYEQYF. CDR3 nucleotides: TGCGCCAGCAGTTGGGAGCGGGAGACCTACGAGCAGTACTTC. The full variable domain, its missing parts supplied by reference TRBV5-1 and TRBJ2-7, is KAGVTQTPRYLIKTRGQQVTLSCSPISGHRSVSWYQQTPGQGLQFLFEYFSETQRNKGNFPGRFSGRQFSNSRSEMNVSTLELGDSALYLCASSWERETYEQYFGPGTRLTVT.

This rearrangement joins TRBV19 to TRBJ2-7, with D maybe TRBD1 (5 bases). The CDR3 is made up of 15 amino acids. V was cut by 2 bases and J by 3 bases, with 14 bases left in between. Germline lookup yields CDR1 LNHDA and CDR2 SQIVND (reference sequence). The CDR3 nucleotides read TGTGCCAGTAGTATACTGGGGCAGCCCAACTACGAGCAGTACTTC. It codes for CASSILGQPNYEQYF.

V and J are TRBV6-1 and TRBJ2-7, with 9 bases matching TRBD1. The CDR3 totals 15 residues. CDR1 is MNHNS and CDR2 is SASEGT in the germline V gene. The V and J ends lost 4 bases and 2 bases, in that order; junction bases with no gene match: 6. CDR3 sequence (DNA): TGTGCCAGCAGTGGCCGGGACAGGGCCACCTACGAGCAGTACTTC. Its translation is CASSGRDRATYEQYF.

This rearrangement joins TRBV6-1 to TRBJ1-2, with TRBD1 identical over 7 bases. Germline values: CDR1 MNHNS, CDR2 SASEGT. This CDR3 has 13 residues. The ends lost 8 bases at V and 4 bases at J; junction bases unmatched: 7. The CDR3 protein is CASRGTAAYGYTF. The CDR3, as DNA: TGTGCCAGCCGGGGGACAGCTGCCTATGGCTACACCTTC.

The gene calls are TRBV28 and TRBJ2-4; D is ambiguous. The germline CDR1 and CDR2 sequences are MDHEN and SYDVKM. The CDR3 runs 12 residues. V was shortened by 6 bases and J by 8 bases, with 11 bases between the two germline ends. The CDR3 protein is CASRGPADIQYF. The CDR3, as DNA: TGTGCCAGCAGGGGCCCTGCAGACATTCAGTACTTC.

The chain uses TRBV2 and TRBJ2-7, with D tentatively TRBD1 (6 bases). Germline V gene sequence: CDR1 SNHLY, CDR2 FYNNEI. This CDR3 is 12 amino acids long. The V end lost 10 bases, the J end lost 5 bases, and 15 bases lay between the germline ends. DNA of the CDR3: TGTGCCATCCGGACAGTTAAAAACGAGCAGTACTTC. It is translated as CAIRTVKNEQYF.

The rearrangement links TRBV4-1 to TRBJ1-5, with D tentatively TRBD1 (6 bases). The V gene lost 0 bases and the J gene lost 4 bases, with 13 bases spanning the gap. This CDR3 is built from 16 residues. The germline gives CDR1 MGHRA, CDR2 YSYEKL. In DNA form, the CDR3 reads TGCGCCAGCAGCCAAGAATCAGGGGTCGTAAATCAGCCCCAGCATTTT. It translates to CASSQESGVVNQPQHF.

The CDR3: CASSFDSAAQYF. In DNA, the CDR3 is TGTGCCAGCAGCTTTGACAGCGCTGCGCAGTACTTC. The chain recombines TRBV7-2 with TRBJ2-7, with D possibly TRBD1 on 5 matching bases. Trimming shortened V by 3 bases and J by 9 bases, and 12 bases separated the two germline ends. Germline V gives CDR1 SGHTA, CDR2 FQGNSA. CDR3 length equals 12 residues.

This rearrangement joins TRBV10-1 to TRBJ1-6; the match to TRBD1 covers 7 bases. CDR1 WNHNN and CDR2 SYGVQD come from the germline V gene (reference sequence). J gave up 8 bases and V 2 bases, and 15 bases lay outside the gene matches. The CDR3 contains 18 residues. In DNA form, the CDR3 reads TGCGCCAGCAGTGAGCCGCCCACAGGGGATCTACATTATTCACCCCTCCACTTT. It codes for CASSEPPTGDLHYSPLHF.

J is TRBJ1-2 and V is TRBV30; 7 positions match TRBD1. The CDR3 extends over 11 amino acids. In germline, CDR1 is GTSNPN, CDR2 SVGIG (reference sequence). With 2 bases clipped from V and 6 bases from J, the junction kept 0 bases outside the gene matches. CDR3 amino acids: CAWSTGDGYTF. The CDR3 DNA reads TGTGCCTGGAGTACAGGGGATGGCTACACCTTC.

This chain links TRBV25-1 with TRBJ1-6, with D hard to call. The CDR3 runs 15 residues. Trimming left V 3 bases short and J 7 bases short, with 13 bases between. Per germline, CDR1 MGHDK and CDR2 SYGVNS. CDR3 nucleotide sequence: TGTGCCAGCAGTGACGGGGAGAGGTGGAATTCACCCCTCCACTTT. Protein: CASSDGERWNSPLHF.

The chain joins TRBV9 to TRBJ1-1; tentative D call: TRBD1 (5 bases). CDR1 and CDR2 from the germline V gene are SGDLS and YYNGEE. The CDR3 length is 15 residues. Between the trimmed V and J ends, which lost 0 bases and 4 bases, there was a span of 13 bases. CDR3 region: CASSVAGGWATEAFF. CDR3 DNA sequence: TGTGCCAGCAGCGTAGCGGGGGGATGGGCCACTGAAGCTTTCTTT.

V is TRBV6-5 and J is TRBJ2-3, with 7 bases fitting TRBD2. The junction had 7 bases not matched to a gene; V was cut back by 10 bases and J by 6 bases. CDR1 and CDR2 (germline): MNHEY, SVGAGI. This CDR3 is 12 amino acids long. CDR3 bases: TGTGCCATTGGGGCCGGGAGGGATACGCAGTATTTT. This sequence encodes CAIGAGRDTQYF.

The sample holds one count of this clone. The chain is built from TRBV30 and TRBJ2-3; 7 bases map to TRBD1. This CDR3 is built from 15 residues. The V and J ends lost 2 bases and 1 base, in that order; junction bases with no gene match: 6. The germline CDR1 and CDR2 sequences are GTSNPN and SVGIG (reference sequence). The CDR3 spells CAWSRDSWGTDTQYF. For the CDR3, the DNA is TGTGCCTGGAGTCGGGACAGTTGGGGCACAGATACGCAGTATTTT.

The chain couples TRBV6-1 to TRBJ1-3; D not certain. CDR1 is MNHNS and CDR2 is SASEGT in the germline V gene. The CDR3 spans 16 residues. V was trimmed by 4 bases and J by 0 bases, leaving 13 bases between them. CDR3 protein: CASSGLDSYSGNTIYF. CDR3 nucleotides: TGTGCCAGCAGTGGGCTGGACTCGTACTCTGGAAACACCATATATTTT.

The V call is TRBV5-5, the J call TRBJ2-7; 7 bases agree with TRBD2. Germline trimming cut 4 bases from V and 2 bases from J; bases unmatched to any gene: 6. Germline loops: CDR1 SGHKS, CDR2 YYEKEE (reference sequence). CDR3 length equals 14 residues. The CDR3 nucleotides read TGTGCCAGCAGCCCCTGGGAGGGTCCCTACGAGCAGTACTTC. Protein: CASSPWEGPYEQYF.

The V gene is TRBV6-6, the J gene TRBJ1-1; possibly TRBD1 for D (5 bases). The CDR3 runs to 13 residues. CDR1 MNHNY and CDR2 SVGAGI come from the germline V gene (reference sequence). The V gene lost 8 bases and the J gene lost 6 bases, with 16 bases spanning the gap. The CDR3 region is CASRGSPGPEAFF. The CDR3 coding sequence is TGTGCCAGCCGGGGGAGCCCAGGCCCTGAAGCTTTCTTT.

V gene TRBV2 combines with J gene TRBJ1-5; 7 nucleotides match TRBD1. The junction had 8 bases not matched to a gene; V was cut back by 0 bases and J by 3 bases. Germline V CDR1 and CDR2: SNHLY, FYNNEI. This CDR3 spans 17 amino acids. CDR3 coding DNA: TGTGCCAGCAGTGAAGCAGTAGGGACAGCCTACAATCAGCCCCAGCATTTT. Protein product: CASSEAVGTAYNQPQHF. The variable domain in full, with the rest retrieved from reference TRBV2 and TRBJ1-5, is EPEVTQTPSHQVTQMGQEVILRCVPISNHLYFYWYRQILGQKVEFLVSFYNNEISEKSEIFDDQFSVERPDGSNFTLKIRSTKLEDSAMYFCASSEAVGTAYNQPQHFGDGTRLSIL.

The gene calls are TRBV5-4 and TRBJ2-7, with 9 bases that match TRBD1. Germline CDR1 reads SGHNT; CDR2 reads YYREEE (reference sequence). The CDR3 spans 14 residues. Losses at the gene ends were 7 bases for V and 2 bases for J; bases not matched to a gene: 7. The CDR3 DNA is TGTGCCAGCCGGCCGGGGACAGGGACCTACGAGCAGTACTTC. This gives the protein CASRPGTGTYEQYF.

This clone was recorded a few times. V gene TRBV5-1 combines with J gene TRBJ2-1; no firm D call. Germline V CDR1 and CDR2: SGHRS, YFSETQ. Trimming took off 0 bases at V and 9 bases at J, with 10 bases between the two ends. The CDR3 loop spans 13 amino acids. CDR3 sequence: CASSLDRQSEQFF. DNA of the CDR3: TGCGCCAGCAGCTTGGACAGACAATCTGAGCAGTTCTTC.

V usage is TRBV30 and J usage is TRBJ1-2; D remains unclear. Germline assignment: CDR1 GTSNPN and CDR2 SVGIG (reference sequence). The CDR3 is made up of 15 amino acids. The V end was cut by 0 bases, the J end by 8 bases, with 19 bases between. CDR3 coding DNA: TGTGCCTGGAGTGTTCTTATTTCGGGTACGGCGGGCTACACCTTC. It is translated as CAWSVLISGTAGYTF.

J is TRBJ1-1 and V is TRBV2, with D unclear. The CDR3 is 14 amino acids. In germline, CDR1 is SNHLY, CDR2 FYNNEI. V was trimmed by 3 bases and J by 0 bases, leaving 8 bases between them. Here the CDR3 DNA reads TGTGCCAGCAGTGATTTAGCGCTGAACACTGAAGCTTTCTTT. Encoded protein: CASSDLALNTEAFF.

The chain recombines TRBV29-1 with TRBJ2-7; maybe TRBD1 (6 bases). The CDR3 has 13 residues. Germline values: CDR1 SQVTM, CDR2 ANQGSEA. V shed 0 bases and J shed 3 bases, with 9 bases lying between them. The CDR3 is CSVEDQGNYEQYF. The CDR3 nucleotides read TGCAGCGTTGAAGACCAGGGGAACTACGAGCAGTACTTC.

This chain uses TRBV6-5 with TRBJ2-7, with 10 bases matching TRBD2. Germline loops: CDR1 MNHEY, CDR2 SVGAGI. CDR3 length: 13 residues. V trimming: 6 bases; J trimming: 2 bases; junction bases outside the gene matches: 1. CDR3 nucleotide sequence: TGTGCCAGCAGCCTAGCGGGGGCCTACGAGCAGTACTTC. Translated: CASSLAGAYEQYF.

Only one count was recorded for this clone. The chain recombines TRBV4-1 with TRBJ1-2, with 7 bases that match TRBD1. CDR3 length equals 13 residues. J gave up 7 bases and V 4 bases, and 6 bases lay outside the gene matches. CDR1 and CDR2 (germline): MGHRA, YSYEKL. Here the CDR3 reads CASSPPTGTGYTF. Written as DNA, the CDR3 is TGCGCCAGCAGCCCCCCGACAGGGACTGGCTACACCTTC.

CDR3 region: CASSPPSGDIYGYTF. The CDR3, as DNA: TGTGCCAGCTCACCACCGTCAGGGGATATCTATGGCTACACCTTC. The chain uses TRBV18 and TRBJ1-2; a possible D gene is TRBD1 (6 bases). The CDR3 has 15 amino acids. The germline V gene encodes CDR1 KGHSH and CDR2 LQKENI. V was clipped by 0 bases and J by 4 bases, with 12 bases between them.

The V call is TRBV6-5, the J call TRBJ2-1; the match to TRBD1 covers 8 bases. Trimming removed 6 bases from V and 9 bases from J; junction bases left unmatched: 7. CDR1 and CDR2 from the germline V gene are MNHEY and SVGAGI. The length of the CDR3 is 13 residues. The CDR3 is CASRKTGDGEQFF. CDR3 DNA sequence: TGTGCCAGCAGGAAGACAGGGGACGGTGAGCAGTTCTTC.